The 4 T cell receptor beta chains listed next were all sequenced from one sample in a study of shared clonotypes between healthy human individuals (TCRdb year 2020). Libraries were made using the immunoSEQ multiplex PCR assay. The immuneACCESS repertoire file appears here via TCRdb, limited to in-frame rearrangements. These files lack a portion of the clones; in checked studies, under half of the deficit traces to unresolved V genes, and the cause of the others is not known. This sample has 2.3 million or so clones in its table, and just over 90% of those were observed once. The ten largest clonotypes hold under 0.45% of the sample. The material sequenced was naive CD4+ T cells from PBMCs. Explained via the paper, the cell subset or site label denotes: CD45RA+ positively selected. The receptors come from a man aged 18-30 years in good health. Some clones in this sample may be carry-over from other donors' samples.

The chain recombines TRBV7-9 with TRBJ1-1; D unclear. The V end was cut by 5 bases, the J end by 3 bases, with 16 bases between. Germline loops: CDR1 SEHNR, CDR2 FQNEAQ (reference sequence). The CDR3 runs to 15 residues. The CDR3 DNA reads TGTGCCAGCAGCCGCCCAGCGGGCAGACACACTGAAGCTTTCTTT. As protein: CASSRPAGRHTEAFF.

This clone was picked up one time. The J gene is TRBJ1-1, the V gene TRBV11-2, with D possibly TRBD1 on 6 matching bases. The germline V gene encodes CDR1 SGHAT and CDR2 FQNNGV. V shed 1 base and J shed 6 bases, with 9 bases lying between them. CDR3 length: 13 residues. The CDR3 protein is CASSLAGEAEAFF. The CDR3 region has the DNA TGTGCCAGCAGCTTAGCAGGGGAGGCTGAAGCTTTCTTT.

The genes are TRBV4-2 and TRBJ2-7, with D tentatively TRBD1 or TRBD2 (5 bases each). The germline gives CDR1 LGHNA, CDR2 YNFKEQ. The CDR3 runs to 15 residues. Trimming removed 3 bases from V and 0 bases from J, with 12 bases in between. CDR3 loop: CASSQPGPNSYEQYF. The DNA of the CDR3 is TGTGCCAGCAGCCAGCCGGGACCCAACTCCTACGAGCAGTACTTC.

The chain links TRBV5-1 to TRBJ2-7; D may be TRBD2 (6 bases). Germline V lookup: CDR1 SGHRS, CDR2 YFSETQ. The V end was cut by 4 bases, the J end by 5 bases, with 19 bases between. The CDR3 has 15 residues. In DNA form, the CDR3 reads TGCGCCAGCAGCCCCCCGGACCGGAGGGGTGACGAGCAGTACTTC. Encoded protein: CASSPPDRRGDEQYF.